Below are 10 T cell receptor beta chains sequenced from a single sample in a study of Ad26.COV2.S vaccination and SARS-CoV-2 variants. Profiling relied on immunoSEQ multiplex PCR, and the TCRdb table lists in-frame clones only, not all of them. The profile shows some 480,000 clones, roughly nine tenths of them singletons. Treatment reported: some 20 received Ad26.COV2.S at low or high dose, single or two shots; several received placebo; per-sample allocation not given. After the first vaccine or placebo injection, samples were drawn on day 63. The sample consisted of peripheral blood, taken in a trial of Ad26.COV2.S vaccine versus placebo. These receptors were collected from a person aged 18 to 59 who received the Ad26.COV2.S COVID-19 vaccine or a placebo.

The chain combines TRBV30 with TRBJ1-4; possibly TRBD1 for D (6 bases). The CDR3 loop spans 15 amino acids. Germline CDR1 and CDR2: GTSNPN and SVGIG (reference sequence). V shed 3 bases and J shed 7 bases, with 18 bases lying between them. DNA for the CDR3: TGTGCCTGGAGGCCGGAAGGGGGGCGTGGTGAAAAACTGTTTTTT. It yields the protein CAWRPEGGRGEKLFF.

V gene TRBV24-1 combines with J gene TRBJ2-1, with D maybe TRBD2 (5 bases). CDR1 and CDR2 (germline): KGHDR, SFDVKD. The CDR3 runs to 16 residues. V shed 3 bases and J shed 8 bases, with 19 bases lying between them. The CDR3: CATSDPGSNARDEQFF. The CDR3 DNA reads TGTGCCACCAGTGATCCCGGGTCCAATGCGCGGGATGAGCAGTTCTTC.

This clone occurred once. The chain joins TRBV11-3 to TRBJ2-1; TRBD1 or TRBD2 may be the D gene (5 bases each). V shed 5 bases and J shed 5 bases, with 22 bases lying between them. In germline, CDR1 is SGHNT, CDR2 YENEEA. The CDR3 runs to 17 residues. The CDR3 nucleotides are TGTGCCAGCAGCACTCAATCCGGGACGGAAGGGGACAATGAGCAGTTCTTC. This codes for CASSTQSGTEGDNEQFF.

This chain uses TRBV9 with TRBJ2-3; the D is unclear. This CDR3 has 12 residues. The V gene's germline CDR1 is SGDLS and CDR2 YYNGEE. With 5 bases removed from V and 4 bases from J, the gap between germline ends came to 8 bases. For the CDR3, the DNA is TGTGCCAGCAGTGGAATTCCAGATACGCAGTATTTT. Amino acids: CASSGIPDTQYF.

V is TRBV4-2 and J is TRBJ1-2; 7 bases fit TRBD1. This CDR3 has 15 residues. CDR1 is LGHNA and CDR2 is YNFKEQ in the germline V gene. V lost 0 bases, J lost 2 bases, and 3 bases stayed unmatched. The CDR3 sequence: CASSQEGRGNYGYTF. As DNA, the CDR3 is TGTGCCAGCAGCCAAGAAGGCAGGGGGAACTATGGCTACACCTTC.

About this clone: Other DNA sequences from this sample encode an identical CDR3 as well. The chain carries TRBV2 and TRBJ1-2, with a possible D match to TRBD1 (6 bases). Germline CDR1 is SNHLY and CDR2 is FYNNEI. The CDR3 totals 14 residues. V lost 5 bases and J 0 bases, leaving 10 bases between the germline ends. CDR3 in amino acids: CASSRDRTNYGYTF. CDR3 in DNA: TGTGCCAGCAGTCGCGACAGGACTAACTATGGCTACACCTTC.

The chain links TRBV2 to TRBJ2-4; 8 bases are a match to TRBD2. The CDR3 contains 16 residues. In germline, CDR1 is SNHLY, CDR2 FYNNEI. With V trimmed by 3 bases and J by 7 bases, 11 bases remained unmatched. The CDR3 region has the DNA TGTGCCAGCAGTGAGGAGACTCCGGGACTAGGGAACATTCAGTACTTC. Translation: CASSEETPGLGNIQYF.

This chain links TRBV5-1 with TRBJ2-5; no firm D call. This CDR3 comprises 14 residues. With 0 bases removed from V and 5 bases from J, the gap between germline ends came to 11 bases. Germline-derived CDR1 and CDR2 are SGHRS and YFSETQ. The CDR3 DNA sequence: TGCGCCAGCAGCTTGGCCACGGGTCGGGAGACCCAGTACTTC. Protein: CASSLATGRETQYF.

The rearrangement uses TRBV5-4 and TRBJ2-1, with D possibly called TRBD1 or TRBD2 (6 bases each). CDR1 is SGHNT and CDR2 is YYREEE in the germline V gene (reference sequence). This CDR3 region has 15 residues. Between the trimmed V and J ends, which lost 1 base and 2 bases, there was a span of 10 bases. The CDR3 sequence: CASSLIGGTYNEQFF. The CDR3 coding sequence is TGTGCCAGCAGCTTGATAGGGGGGACCTACAATGAGCAGTTCTTC.

This clone has only one observation. This chain links TRBV7-2 with TRBJ1-2; TRBD1 might be the D (6 bases). V lost 0 bases, J lost 2 bases, and 10 bases lay in between. Germline CDR1 is SGHTA and CDR2 is FQGNSA. The CDR3 is made up of 15 amino acids. This CDR3 is CASSLARTANYGYTF. The DNA of the CDR3 is TGTGCCAGCAGCTTAGCGAGGACAGCGAACTATGGCTACACCTTC.